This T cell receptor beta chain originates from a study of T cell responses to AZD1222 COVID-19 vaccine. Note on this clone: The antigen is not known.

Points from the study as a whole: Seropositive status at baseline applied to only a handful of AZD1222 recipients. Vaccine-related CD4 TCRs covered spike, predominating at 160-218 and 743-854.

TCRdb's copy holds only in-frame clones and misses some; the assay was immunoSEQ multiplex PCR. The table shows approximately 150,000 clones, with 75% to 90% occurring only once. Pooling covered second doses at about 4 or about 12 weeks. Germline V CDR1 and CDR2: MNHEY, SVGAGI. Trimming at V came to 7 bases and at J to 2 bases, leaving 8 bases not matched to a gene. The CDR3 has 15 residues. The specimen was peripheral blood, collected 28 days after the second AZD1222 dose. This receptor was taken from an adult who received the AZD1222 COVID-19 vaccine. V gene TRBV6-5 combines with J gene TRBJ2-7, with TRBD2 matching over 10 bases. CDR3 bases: TGTGCCAGCAACCGAGGGACTAGCGAAACCTACGAGCAGTACTTC. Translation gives CASNRGTSETYEQYF.